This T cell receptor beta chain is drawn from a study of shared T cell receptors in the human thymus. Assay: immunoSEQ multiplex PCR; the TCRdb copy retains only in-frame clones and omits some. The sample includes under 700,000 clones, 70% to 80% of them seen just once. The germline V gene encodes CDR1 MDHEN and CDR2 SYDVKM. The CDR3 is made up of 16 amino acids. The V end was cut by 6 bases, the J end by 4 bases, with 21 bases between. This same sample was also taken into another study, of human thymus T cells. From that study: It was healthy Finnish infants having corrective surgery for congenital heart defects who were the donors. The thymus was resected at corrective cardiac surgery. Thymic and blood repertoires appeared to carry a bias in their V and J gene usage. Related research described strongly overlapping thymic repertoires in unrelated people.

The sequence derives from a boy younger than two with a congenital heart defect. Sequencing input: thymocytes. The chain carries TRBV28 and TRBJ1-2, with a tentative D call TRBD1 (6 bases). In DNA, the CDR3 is TGTGCCAGCAGCACCCGCGCGGGGGGGCAGGTCTATGGCTACACCTTC. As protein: CASSTRAGGQVYGYTF.